This section outlines one T cell receptor beta chain sequence together with its context. The target antigen is unknown. At one boundary the junction diverges from the germline segment, which might be a read error. The entry originates in a study of vaccination effects on CD4 cells after COVID-19. Findings and caveats of the study: The study dataset contains few convalescent patients and includes no early post-infection timepoints. Common cold coronaviruses were cross-recognized by only 1 of 255 vaccine-induced clones in healthy vaccinees. The study found marked clonal contraction of infection- and vaccine-induced clones late after vaccination.

Viral peptide pool expansion of antigen-specific CD4+ T cells preceded sequencing in the ViraFEST assay. Culture proceeded for more than nine days, and CD4+ T cells were then isolated. Vaccinated participants had no history of SARS-CoV-2 infection and tested negative for nucleocapsid antibodies. PBMC cultures contained two million cells per well, 9 to 10 IU/ml IL-2 and roughly 10 ug/ml peptides. Produced via immunoSEQ multiplex PCR; TCRdb's table is partial and in-frame only. The table has around 55,000 clones, roughly 70% seen once. The sequenced sample was CD4+ T cells from PBMCs cultured with SARS-CoV-2 spike peptides, obtained before COVID-19 vaccination. The TCR was taken from a human donor who received a COVID-19 vaccine.

CDR3 loop: CASREGAGGETQYF. For the CDR3, the DNA is TGTGCCAGCAGGGAAGGGGCAGGGGGAGAGACCCAGTACTTC. The rearrangement joins TRBV6-1 to TRBJ2-5; 7 nucleotides match TRBD1. Germline CDR1 is MNHNS and CDR2 is SASEGT. The length of the CDR3 is 14 residues.